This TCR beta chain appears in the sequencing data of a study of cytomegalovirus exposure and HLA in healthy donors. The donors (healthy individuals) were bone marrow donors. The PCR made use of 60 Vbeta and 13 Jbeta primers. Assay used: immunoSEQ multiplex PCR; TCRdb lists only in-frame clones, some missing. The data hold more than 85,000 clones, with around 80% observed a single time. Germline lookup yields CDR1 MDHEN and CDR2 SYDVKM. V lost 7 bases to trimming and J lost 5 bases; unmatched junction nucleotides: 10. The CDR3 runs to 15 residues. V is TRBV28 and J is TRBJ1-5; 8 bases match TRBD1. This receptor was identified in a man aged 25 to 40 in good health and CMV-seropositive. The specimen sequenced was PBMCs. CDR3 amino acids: CASTPTGAWDQPQHF. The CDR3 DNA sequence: TGTGCCAGCACCCCGACAGGGGCTTGGGATCAGCCCCAGCATTTT.